This T cell receptor (beta chain) was sequenced in a study of cytomegalovirus exposure and HLA in healthy donors. The study's findings and limits: One later analysis, an examination of the 120 validation repertoires, found that first-cohort TCR clusters tended to co-occur in them.

The CDR3 is made up of 16 amino acids. Trimming at V came to 1 base and at J to 1 base, leaving 3 bases not matched to a gene. The germline CDR1 and CDR2 sequences are SGHRS and YFSETQ. Details on this clone: Its antigen remains unidentified.

Libraries were prepared by immunoSEQ multiplex PCR; TCRdb keeps only in-frame clonotypes and omits some of them. In the table there are 110,000 to 150,000 clones, around four fifths of which are singletons. Sequenced input: PBMCs. The chain carries TRBV5-1 and TRBJ2-4; 9 nucleotides line up with TRBD1. This TCR was sampled from a woman aged 30 to 39 in good health and CMV-seronegative. The CDR3 sequence is CASSLTGGLAKNIQYF. The CDR3 region has the DNA TGCGCCAGCAGCTTGACAGGGGGCCTCGCCAAAAACATTCAGTACTTC.